This T cell receptor (beta chain) was documented in a study of blood T cell repertoires in COVID-19. Study overall: The samples span acute and convalescent COVID-19 from the United States, Italy and Spain. The cDNA or gDNA used as material had been derived from T cells, B-cell-depleted T cells, or PBMCs.

Methods used by the authors: Researchers report that nucleated cell counts were estimated from reference gene primer amplification. The data were produced by immunoSEQ multiplex PCR, yet TCRdb's version contains in-frame clones alone and is incomplete. V and J calls and clone size come straight from that table; D and trimming were deduced from the DNA. The sample lists 150,000 to 190,000 clones, roughly four fifths occurring once. From germline, CDR1 is KGHSH and CDR2 LQKENI. Trimming shortened V by 2 bases and J by 4 bases, and 14 bases separated the two germline ends. The CDR3 contains 15 residues.

Material for sequencing was peripheral blood. This chain links TRBV18 with TRBJ1-1; a weak D match, TRBD1 (6 bases). This clonotype was obtained from a woman aged 80 or over with acute or convalescent COVID-19. CDR3 sequence reads: CASSPMGNRATEAFF. The DNA for the CDR3 is TGTGCCAGCTCACCAATGGGAAACAGGGCCACTGAAGCTTTCTTT. The variable domain in full, completed from reference TRBV18 and TRBJ1-1, reads NAGVMQNPRHLVRRRGQEARLRCSPMKGHSHVYWYRQLPEEGLKFMVYLQKENIIDESGMPKERFSAEFPKEGPSILRIQQVVRGDSAAYFCASSPMGNRATEAFFGQGTRLTVV.